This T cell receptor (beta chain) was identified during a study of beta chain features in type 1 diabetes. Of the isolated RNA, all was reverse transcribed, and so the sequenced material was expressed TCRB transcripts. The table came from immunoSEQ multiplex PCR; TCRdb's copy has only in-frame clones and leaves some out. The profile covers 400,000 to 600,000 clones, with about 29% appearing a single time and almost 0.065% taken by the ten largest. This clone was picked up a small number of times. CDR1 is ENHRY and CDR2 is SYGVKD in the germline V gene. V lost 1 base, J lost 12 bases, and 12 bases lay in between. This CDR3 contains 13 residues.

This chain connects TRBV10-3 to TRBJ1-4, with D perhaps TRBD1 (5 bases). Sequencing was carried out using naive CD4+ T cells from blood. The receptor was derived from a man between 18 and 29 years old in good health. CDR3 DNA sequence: TGTGCCATCAGTGAGTACTCCAGGGAGGAACTGTTTTTT. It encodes CAISEYSREELFF.